A single T cell receptor (beta chain) is shown here with its context. Its antigen is currently unknown. This entry is derived from a study of T cell responses to AZD1222 COVID-19 vaccine. Notes on the study in general: Close to half of spike-specific TCRs reportedly recognize unmutated variant regions.

Some clones are missing from TCRdb's copy, which holds only in-frame ones; the method was immunoSEQ multiplex PCR. Here the sample spans approximately 150,000 clones, approximately 89% being singletons. There are 14 residues in the CDR3. Germline V gene sequence: CDR1 SGDLS, CDR2 YYNGEE. J was trimmed by 2 bases and V by 5 bases; bases with no gene match: 2. The rearrangement uses TRBV9 and TRBJ2-7; 12 nucleotides match TRBD2. The receptor was isolated from an adult who received the AZD1222 COVID-19 vaccine. The material was peripheral blood, obtained 28 days after the second AZD1222 dose. The CDR3, as DNA: TGTGCCAGCAGTCTAGCGGGAGGGCCCTACGAGCAGTACTTC. This gives the protein CASSLAGGPYEQYF.